The 5 T cell receptor beta chains given below trace back to one sample, sequenced in a study of Ad26.COV2.S vaccination and SARS-CoV-2 variants. Sample treatment: about 20 received Ad26.COV2.S at low or high dose, single or two shots; 5 received placebo; per-sample allocation not given. Samples analyzed were those drawn on day 63 after the first vaccine or placebo injection. This table comes from immunoSEQ multiplex PCR, and its TCRdb copy is limited to in-frame clones, with some not included. This table has under 550,000 clones, 80% to 95% appearing once. This specimen was peripheral blood, taken in a trial of Ad26.COV2.S vaccine versus placebo. All receptors derive from a person aged 18 to 65 who received the Ad26.COV2.S COVID-19 vaccine or a placebo.

The chain has TRBV3-1 (or the pseudogene TRBV3-2) and TRBJ1-4; 8 bases align to TRBD1. Germline V lookup: CDR1 LGHDT, CDR2 YNNKEL (reference sequence). The CDR3 spans 15 residues. J was trimmed by 5 bases and V by 3 bases; bases with no gene match: 5. For the CDR3, the DNA is TGTGCCAGCAGCCAGACCGGGACAGGCAATGAAAAACTGTTTTTT. Translated, it gives CASSQTGTGNEKLFF.

The chain combines TRBV11-3 with TRBJ2-3; 7 positions match TRBD2. Trimming took 3 bases from V and 6 from J; bases not matched to a gene: 6. This CDR3 is built from 14 residues. The V gene's germline CDR1 is SGHNT and CDR2 YENEEA. The CDR3 reads CASSFGGSGDTQYF. The CDR3 DNA reads TGTGCCAGCAGCTTCGGGGGGAGCGGGGATACGCAGTATTTT.

The count of this clone is one. This chain links TRBV28 with TRBJ2-7, with D hard to call. V lost 4 bases and J lost 3, with 10 bases in between. The CDR3 consists of 13 residues. CDR1 and CDR2 (germline): MDHEN, SYDVKM. The CDR3 sequence is CASSSPPYYEQYF. Written as DNA, the CDR3 is TGTGCCAGCAGTTCACCACCGTACTACGAGCAGTACTTC.

The chain combines TRBV10-1 with TRBJ2-7; tentatively, D is TRBD1 (5 bases). The CDR3 is made up of 15 amino acids. V lost 4 bases, J lost 8 bases, and 21 bases lay in between. Germline assignment: CDR1 WNHNN and CDR2 SYGVQD (reference sequence). CDR3 protein: CASSAGSNPSTKQYF. CDR3 DNA sequence: TGCGCCAGCAGTGCAGGGTCGAACCCATCTACGAAGCAGTACTTC.

This chain links TRBV7-2 with TRBJ2-3; 7 bases line up with TRBD2. The V segment lost 9 bases and the J segment 1 base; nucleotides outside the gene matches: 4. Germline V gene data show CDR1 as SGHTA and CDR2 as FQGNSA. This CDR3 is built from 13 residues. The CDR3 sequence: CASGRDRTDTQYF. Written as DNA, the CDR3 is TGTGCCAGTGGGAGGGACCGCACAGATACGCAGTATTTT.